This T cell receptor beta chain emerged from a study of T cell changes during pregnancy in multiple sclerosis. The V gene lost 3 bases and the J gene lost 6 bases, with 11 bases spanning the gap. This CDR3 spans 13 amino acids. Germline assignment: CDR1 LNHDA and CDR2 SQIVND (reference sequence). Sequencing was performed with immunoSEQ multiplex PCR; in TCRdb, only in-frame clones are kept and a portion is missing. The sample lists tens of thousands of clones, roughly 91% occurring once. The sequence derives from a female donor in good health, enrolled as a control in a pregnancy study. The specimen comprised CD4+ T cells from peripheral blood mononuclear cells, sampled in the third trimester of pregnancy. The chain recombines TRBV19 with TRBJ1-1; D is ambiguous. The CDR3 protein is CASSISNTAEAFF. DNA for the CDR3: TGTGCCAGTAGTATCAGTAACACCGCTGAAGCTTTCTTT.